One sample yielded the 4 T cell receptor beta chains listed below, sequenced in a study of blood T cell repertoires in COVID-19. Only in-frame clones appear in the TCRdb table, and some are missing; sequencing was by immunoSEQ multiplex PCR. The profile covers some 170,000 clones, with 65% to 80% appearing a single time and around 8.1% taken by the ten largest. The sample consisted of peripheral blood. The receptors stem from a man aged 60 to 75 with acute or convalescent COVID-19.

The chain carries TRBV11-1 and TRBJ2-3; D possibly corresponds to TRBD1 (6 bases). Per germline, CDR1 SGHAT and CDR2 FQDESV (reference sequence). The CDR3 runs 13 residues. V was shortened by 6 bases and J by 4 bases, with 11 bases between the two germline ends. CDR3: CASRTGWADTQYF. DNA for the CDR3: TGTGCCAGCAGGACAGGTTGGGCAGATACGCAGTATTTT.

V is TRBV6-5 and J is TRBJ2-4; 8 bases map to TRBD2. This CDR3 comprises 14 residues. The ends lost 6 bases at V and 7 bases at J; junction bases unmatched: 8. The germline CDR1 and CDR2 sequences are MNHEY and SVGAGI. The chain's CDR3 is CASRGGLAGNIQYF. In DNA form, the CDR3 reads TGTGCCAGCAGAGGAGGGCTAGCGGGTAACATTCAGTACTTC.

This chain links TRBV2 with TRBJ2-5, with D perhaps matching TRBD2 (5 bases). CDR3 length: 12 residues. Trimming removed 3 bases at V and 5 bases at J, with 7 bases between. CDR1 is SNHLY, CDR2 FYNNEI, per germline. The DNA for the CDR3 is TGTGCCAGCAGTGATGGCGGGGAGACCCAGTACTTC. Amino acid sequence: CASSDGGETQYF.

The chain combines TRBV6-5 with TRBJ1-5; weak D call: TRBD1 (5 bases). The CDR3 loop spans 15 amino acids. CDR1 and CDR2 (germline): MNHEY, SVGAGI. V lost 4 bases to trimming and J lost 2 bases, with 12 bases between them. CDR3 in amino acids: CASSSGQAGNQPQHF. DNA for the CDR3: TGTGCCAGCAGTTCAGGGCAGGCGGGCAATCAGCCCCAGCATTTT.